One sample yielded the 15 T cell receptor beta chains listed below, sequenced in a study of blood T cell repertoires in COVID-19. The protocol was immunoSEQ multiplex PCR, while the TCRdb copy is restricted to in-frame clones and leaves out a portion. The sample lists approximately 200,000 clones, approximately 80% occurring once. Sequences were obtained from peripheral blood. Receptors originate from a human donor with acute or convalescent COVID-19. The donor label of this sample is uncertain.

This chain links TRBV5-1 with TRBJ2-1; 11 bases line up with TRBD2. Germline V gene lookup returns CDR1 SGHRS and CDR2 YFSETQ. This CDR3 spans 16 amino acids. V trimming: 5 bases; J trimming: 0 bases; junction bases outside the gene matches: 4. CDR3 sequence: CASRPGTSGSYNEQFF. The CDR3 nucleotides are TGCGCCAGCAGACCCGGGACTAGCGGCTCCTACAATGAGCAGTTCTTC.

This chain joins TRBV18 and TRBJ2-1; D remains unclear. Germline lookup yields CDR1 KGHSH and CDR2 LQKENI. The CDR3 loop spans 16 amino acids. Deletions cut 3 bases from V and 7 bases from J, with 19 bases between. CDR3 in DNA: TGTGCCAGCTCACCGACGCCTACGGCGGCCGCTAATGAGCAGTTCTTC. It specifies CASSPTPTAAANEQFF. Based on the CDR3 plus reference TRBV18 and TRBJ2-1, the full variable domain is NAGVMQNPRHLVRRRGQEARLRCSPMKGHSHVYWYRQLPEEGLKFMVYLQKENIIDESGMPKERFSAEFPKEGPSILRIQQVVRGDSAAYFCASSPTPTAAANEQFFGPGTRLTVL.

The table lists this clone with a count of one. V gene TRBV5-6 combines with J gene TRBJ2-3, with a possible D match to TRBD2 (5 bases). Germline V gives CDR1 SGHDT, CDR2 YYEEEE. Trimming shortened V by 0 bases and J by 9 bases, and 14 bases separated the two germline ends. The CDR3 runs to 14 residues. CDR3 residues: CASSLGASRATQYF. Written as DNA, the CDR3 is TGTGCCAGCAGCTTGGGGGCCTCGAGGGCGACGCAGTATTTT.

V gene TRBV10-3 combines with J gene TRBJ1-2; no clear D gene. The CDR3 has 11 residues. The V and J ends lost 10 bases and 9 bases respectively, with 15 bases between them. Germline values: CDR1 ENHRY, CDR2 SYGVKD. In DNA, the CDR3 is TGTGCCACCGCGAGGGCCGATAGCTACACCTTC. As protein: CATARADSYTF.

This chain joins TRBV5-4 and TRBJ2-6; 9 bases align to TRBD1. Germline assignment: CDR1 SGHNT and CDR2 YYREEE (reference sequence). Germline trimming cut 4 bases from V and 3 bases from J; bases unmatched to any gene: 8. The CDR3 consists of 17 residues. DNA of the CDR3: TGTGCCAGCAGCCCGCCCACAGGGGGCGGTGGGGCCAACGTCCTGACTTTC. It is translated as CASSPPTGGGGANVLTF.

The gene calls are TRBV9 and TRBJ2-1; 8 nucleotides agree with TRBD2. The junction had 9 bases not matched to a gene; V was cut back by 3 bases and J by 1 base. The CDR3 covers 17 residues. CDR1 SGDLS and CDR2 YYNGEE come from the germline V gene. Here the CDR3 DNA reads TGTGCCAGCAGCGGAAGTCTAGCGGGTTCTTCCTACAATGAGCAGTTCTTC. Encoded protein: CASSGSLAGSSYNEQFF. The whole variable domain, remainder taken from reference TRBV9 and TRBJ2-1, is DSGVTQTPKHLITATGQRVTLRCSPRSGDLSVYWYQQSLDQGLQFLIQYYNGEERAKGNILERFSAQQFPDLHSELNLSSLELGDSALYFCASSGSLAGSSYNEQFFGPGTRLTVL.

The V gene is TRBV30, the J gene TRBJ2-7; the D gene is possibly TRBD1 (5 bases). This CDR3 has 17 residues. The germline V gene has CDR1 GTSNPN and CDR2 SVGIG (reference sequence). V was shortened by 2 bases and J by 6 bases, with 26 bases between the two germline ends. The CDR3 region is CAWSIAGSPSTGSEQYF. The CDR3 nucleotides read TGTGCCTGGAGTATCGCAGGGTCCCCATCGACCGGCAGCGAGCAGTACTTC.

This chain connects TRBV2 to TRBJ2-3; perhaps TRBD1 as D (5 bases). This CDR3 is 14 amino acids long. Germline-derived CDR1 and CDR2 are SNHLY and FYNNEI. The V gene lost 4 bases and the J gene lost 4 bases, with 12 bases spanning the gap. The CDR3 nucleotides are TGTGCCAGCAGTGTGACAGCCATTCCAGATACGCAGTATTTT. The encoded protein is CASSVTAIPDTQYF.

V usage is TRBV7-2 and J usage is TRBJ2-7; D is perhaps TRBD1 (6 bases). The V end was cut by 5 bases, the J end by 0 bases, with 11 bases between. The V gene's germline CDR1 is SGHTA and CDR2 FQGNSA. The CDR3 is 14 amino acids. The CDR3 sequence: CASSQTGLSYEQYF. In nucleotides, the CDR3 is TGTGCCAGCAGCCAAACAGGGCTCTCCTACGAGCAGTACTTC.

The chain has TRBV24-1 and TRBJ1-4; 7 nucleotides align to TRBD1. Per germline, CDR1 KGHDR and CDR2 SFDVKD. With V trimmed by 5 bases and J by 0 bases, 5 bases remained unmatched. The CDR3 runs to 16 residues. The DNA of the CDR3 is TGTGCCACCAGTGGGTTTCAGGGGGCAACTAATGAAAAACTGTTTTTT. This encodes CATSGFQGATNEKLFF.

This chain joins TRBV5-4 and TRBJ1-6; D is perhaps TRBD1 (6 bases). Trimming removed 2 bases at V and 2 bases at J, with 17 bases between. This CDR3 contains 18 residues. Germline CDR1 is SGHNT and CDR2 is YYREEE (reference sequence). CDR3 coding DNA: TGTGCCAGCAGCTTACTGACAGGTCCCAACGCCTATAATTCACCCCTCCACTTT. The encoded protein is CASSLLTGPNAYNSPLHF.

The V call is TRBV4-2, the J call TRBJ2-7, with D perhaps matching TRBD1 (6 bases). CDR1 is LGHNA, CDR2 YNFKEQ, per germline. The length of the CDR3 is 15 residues. V lost 1 base and J lost 2, with 12 bases in between. This chain's CDR3 is CASSQADGQPYEQYF. The CDR3 DNA follows: TGTGCCAGCAGCCAAGCAGACGGACAGCCCTACGAGCAGTACTTC.

This chain links TRBV4-1 with TRBJ2-1; 12 positions match TRBD1. This CDR3 comprises 17 residues. V gave up 0 bases and J gave up 9 bases; unmatched junction bases: 9. Per the germline V gene, CDR1 is MGHRA and CDR2 is YSYEKL. CDR3 residues: CASSQDPGQGALGEQFF. CDR3 bases: TGCGCCAGCAGCCAAGATCCGGGACAGGGGGCTCTAGGTGAGCAGTTCTTC.

The V and J genes are TRBV5-1 and TRBJ2-1, with D perhaps matching TRBD2 (6 bases). Looked up from germline, CDR1 is SGHRS and CDR2 is YFSETQ. V was pared by 4 bases and J by 2 bases, with 13 bases between. The CDR3 sequence is 15 residues long. The CDR3 here is CASSPRDFAYNEQFF. CDR3 DNA: TGCGCCAGCAGCCCGAGGGACTTCGCCTACAATGAGCAGTTCTTC.

The V gene is TRBV28, the J gene TRBJ1-1; TRBD1 is a possible D gene (5 bases). The V end lost 6 bases, the J end lost 1 base, and 18 bases lay between the germline ends. This CDR3 contains 16 residues. CDR1 is MDHEN, CDR2 SYDVKM, per germline. CDR3 residues: CASSSPGGMGNTEAFF. The CDR3 bases are TGTGCCAGCAGCTCCCCGGGGGGTATGGGGAACACTGAAGCTTTCTTT. The entire variable domain, with the rest obtained from reference TRBV28 and TRBJ1-1, is as follows: DVKVTQSSRYLVKRTGEKVFLECVQDMDHENMFWYRQDPGLGLRLIYFSYDVKMKEKGDIPEGYSVSREKKERFSLILESASTNQTSMYLCASSSPGGMGNTEAFFGQGTRLTVV.